The entry that follows covers one TCR beta chain sequence. Its antigen is as yet unknown. The sample comes from a study of human T cells and chemical hapten exposure. The CDR3 is 12 residues long. V was cut by 10 bases and J by 3 bases, with 12 bases left in between. The germline V gene encodes CDR1 MDHEN and CDR2 SYDVKM. As for time point: patch test 3, about 24 weeks after DPC sensitization. This sample's treatment: therapeutic diphenylcyclopropenone sensitization with weekly scalp DPC. Every donor had alopecia and was 18 to 70 years old; all were suitable for DPC. The library put unique molecular identifiers onto individual cDNA molecules. Via MiXCR, TCRdb re-called the RACE reads, giving one row per CDR3 protein. The sample has 100,000 or so distinct CDR3 sequences; under 35% are singletons. Whole-study results and caveats: Expanded TCRs were compared with controls, and the expanded TCRs formed significantly more large CDR3 similarity clusters. Patch test score showed a positive correlation with PT1 expanded TCR counts.

This material consisted of whole blood, taken in connection with sensitization to the hapten diphenylcyclopropenone (DPC). The origin of this receptor is a man in his forties or fifties with alopecia areata. Some clones in this sample may be carry-over from other donors' samples. The rearrangement joins TRBV28 to TRBJ1-2, with D perhaps TRBD1 (5 bases). CDR3 sequence: CANSARDYGYTF. CDR3 DNA sequence: TGTGCCAATTCGGCCAGGGACTATGGCTACACCTTC.